This is a list of T cell receptor beta chains from one sample in a study of blood T cell repertoires in COVID-19. Only in-frame clones appear in the TCRdb table, and some are missing; sequencing was by immunoSEQ multiplex PCR. The sample gives 200,000 to 250,000 clones, around four fifths of which show up once; 1.9% is in the top ten. Input material: peripheral blood. The receptors were sampled from an elderly woman with acute or convalescent COVID-19. Both conserved end residues are part of each CDR3. The order of the fields is J gene, clone size, V gene, CDR3 protein. Size tells how often a clone was seen (once, few, many) or the class of an expanded clone, and some rows leave it out.

J gene: TRBJ2-7
clone size: .
V gene: TRBV5-4
CDR3 protein: CASSLGGVTSYEQYF

J gene: TRBJ1-5
clone size: .
V gene: TRBV6-2/TRBV6-3
CDR3 protein: CASSSPRQGVSNQPQHF

J gene: TRBJ2-7
clone size: .
V gene: TRBV28
CDR3 protein: CASSSASGGPYEQYF

J gene: TRBJ2-7
clone size: .
V gene: TRBV28
CDR3 protein: CASRGPRDRDVVQYF

J gene: TRBJ1-2
clone size: .
V gene: TRBV6-5
CDR3 protein: CASSFTPGNYGYTF

J gene: TRBJ2-2
clone size: .
V gene: TRBV28
CDR3 protein: CASSGGRGLTGELFF

J gene: TRBJ2-3
clone size: .
V gene: TRBV28
CDR3 protein: CASSLSPSGRVGTDTQYF

J gene: TRBJ1-5
clone size: .
V gene: TRBV28
CDR3 protein: CASSLSPSNQPQHF

J gene: TRBJ1-1
clone size: few
V gene: TRBV7-3
CDR3 protein: CASSLLGPEQNTEAFF

J gene: TRBJ1-1
clone size: .
V gene: TRBV6-5
CDR3 protein: CASRMNRDRGTEAFF

J gene: TRBJ1-2
clone size: .
V gene: TRBV27
CDR3 protein: CASSPGTPLGYGYTF

J gene: TRBJ2-3
clone size: .
V gene: TRBV2
CDR3 protein: CASSGLVRGNTQYF

J gene: TRBJ2-3
clone size: .
V gene: TRBV11-3
CDR3 protein: CASSLGGGARTDTQYF

J gene: TRBJ1-2
clone size: .
V gene: TRBV18
CDR3 protein: CASSPLTVLKHGYTF

J gene: TRBJ1-2
clone size: .
V gene: TRBV28
CDR3 protein: CASSSLDRVFYGYTF